The source of this T cell receptor (beta chain) is a study of T cells in Graves' hyperthyroidism and ophthalmopathy (dated 2019 in TCRdb). About the full investigation: Peripheral blood samples were taken at the time of initial diagnosis, prior to any treatment. A discovery cohort of roughly 100 patients, about 44 with Graves' ophthalmopathy and approximately 60 with stable Graves' hyperthyroidism, was used to find distinguishing TCR V-J signatures. After blood sampling, hyperthyroidism patients were treated with methimazole at a starting dose of 30 mg daily, and ophthalmopathy patients were treated with high-dose intravenous methylprednisolone. Prospective prediction of ophthalmopathy was tested in an independent validation cohort consisting of 18 to 20 hyperthyroidism patients and around 16 patients who later progressed to ophthalmopathy. For training and testing, the 100 or so patients in the discovery cohort were randomly divided in a 7:3 ratio. The paper reports TCR Vbeta CDR3 sequencing of more than 120 peripheral blood samples: approximately 43 ophthalmopathy, under 80 hyperthyroidism and 17 progressor patients. In roughly six Graves' hyperthyroidism patients, the study also compared T-cell repertoires from thyroid tissue with T-cell repertoires from blood.

Stable Graves' hyperthyroidism was defined as the absence of progression to ophthalmopathy over 18 months of follow-up. Hyperthyroidism patients were newly diagnosed, with disease duration under 2 months, and aged 18 to 65 years. Any patient with an uncontrolled infection, another autoimmune disease, pregnancy or lactation was excluded. Diagnoses were established on the basis of clinical symptoms, serum thyroxine and TRAb, thyroid ultrasound, and orbital computed tomography. PBMCs were isolated from roughly 10 ml of fresh peripheral blood by Ficoll-Paque density gradient centrifugation. Total RNA was extracted with Trizol reagent, and quality was checked on an Agilent 2100 Bioanalyzer. The TCR beta CDR3 regions were amplified from the RNA transcripts. The TCR CDR3 was subjected to a first round of RT-PCR using the HTBI primer set and the Qiagen OneStep RT-PCR kit. Libraries were constructed in a second round of multiplex PCR, after which size selection and purification were carried out. Libraries were sequenced paired-end with 100 bp reads on an Illumina HiSeq2000. Per the authors' processing: SOAPnuke was used to process the raw data, removing reads that contained adapters or uncalled bases, had a mean Phred below 15, or lacked an exact match to the constant primer or identifier. High-quality paired reads were merged with COPE v1.2.5, and unique nucleotide sequences were defined as clonotypes. MiTCR v1.1 was used to align the clonotypes against IMGT TRBV, TRBD and TRBJ reference segments. The analysis included only V-J combinations with a frequency above 0.0001, which together covered roughly 99% of the repertoires. The TCS score was defined as the ratio of F50 (clonal expansion) to E x V (chaos), calculated using BLOSUM62-based TCRdist between CDR3 peptides within each V-J. Welch's t-statistics and random forest reduced 450 to 600 V-J features to around 14, which were used in a naive Bayes classifier (R e1071). The public sequencing data were trimmed at Q25 with fastp and processed into clonotypes with MiXCR by TCRdb, which kept only in-frame beta chains. Every distinct CDR3 protein forms one entry, paired with its most common genes and DNA. The V and J calls here are based on TCRdb, not the publication. The sample table lists 700,000 or so distinct CDR3 sequences, around 17% of them with a count of one. The top ten clones comprise over 7.5% of the sample.

According to the germline V gene, CDR1 reads SGHRS and CDR2 reads YFSETQ. Including cysteine and phenylalanine, the CDR3 has 13 amino acids. Only CDR3 DNA remains: 39 bases, in frame from the first base. Study-wide findings and limitations: Most expanded thyroid clonotypes (frequency above 0.001) were also found in blood, which suggests that blood repertoires may mirror thyroid immune responses. Sample size was not statistically predetermined, and blinding of investigators to group allocation was not performed. A model built on a 13 V-J signature distinguished ophthalmopathy from stable hyperthyroidism, reaching about 88% sensitivity and around 81% specificity in cross-validation and 80%/75% in testing. In validation, progression to ophthalmopathy was predicted by the model with 65% to 71% sensitivity and 72% to 85% specificity, a median of about 6.4 months before onset.

About this clonotype itself: Its specific antigen is unknown. The germline gene is not matched at one end of the junction; a read error may be the cause.

The V and J genes are TRBV5-1 and TRBJ1-1, and perhaps TRBD1 as D gene, on 5 matching bases. The sequencing sample was made of blood. The sequence was obtained from a young man with Graves' hyperthyroidism. The CDR3 region: CASSLERGTGAFF. The DNA sequence is TGCGCCAGCAGCTTGGAAAGGGGCACTGGAGCTTTCTTT.